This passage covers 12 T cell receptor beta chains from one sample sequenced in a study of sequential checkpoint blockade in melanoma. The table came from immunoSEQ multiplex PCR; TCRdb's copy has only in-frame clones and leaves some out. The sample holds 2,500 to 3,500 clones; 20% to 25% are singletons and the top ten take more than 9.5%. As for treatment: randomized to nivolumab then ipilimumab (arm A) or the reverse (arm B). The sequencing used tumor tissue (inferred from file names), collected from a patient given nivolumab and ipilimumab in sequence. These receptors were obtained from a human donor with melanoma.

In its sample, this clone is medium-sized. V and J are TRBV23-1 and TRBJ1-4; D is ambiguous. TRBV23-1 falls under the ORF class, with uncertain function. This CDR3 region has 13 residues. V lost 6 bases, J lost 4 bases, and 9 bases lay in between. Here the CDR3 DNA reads TGCGCCAGCAGCCCGGCGTATAATGAAAAACTGTTTTTT. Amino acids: CASSPAYNEKLFF.

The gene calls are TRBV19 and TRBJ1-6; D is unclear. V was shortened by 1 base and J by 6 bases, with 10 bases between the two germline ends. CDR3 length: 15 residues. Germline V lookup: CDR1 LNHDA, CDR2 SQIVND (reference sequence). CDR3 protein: CASSIAGKSNSPLHF. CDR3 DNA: TGTGCCAGTAGTATAGCCGGTAAAAGTAATTCACCCCTCCACTTT.

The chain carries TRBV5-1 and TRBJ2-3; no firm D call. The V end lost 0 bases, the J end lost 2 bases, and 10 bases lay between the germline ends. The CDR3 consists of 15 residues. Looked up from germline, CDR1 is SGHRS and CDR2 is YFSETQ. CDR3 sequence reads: CASSLVGSYTDTQYF. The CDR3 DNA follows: TGCGCCAGCAGCTTGGTAGGTAGCTACACAGATACGCAGTATTTT.

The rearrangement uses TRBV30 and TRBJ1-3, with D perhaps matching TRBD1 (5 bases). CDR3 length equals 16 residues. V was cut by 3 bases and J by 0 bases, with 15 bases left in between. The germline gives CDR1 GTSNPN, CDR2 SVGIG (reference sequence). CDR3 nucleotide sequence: TGTGCCTGGAGGAATCGCTACAGGTACTCTGGAAACACCATATATTTT. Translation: CAWRNRYRYSGNTIYF.

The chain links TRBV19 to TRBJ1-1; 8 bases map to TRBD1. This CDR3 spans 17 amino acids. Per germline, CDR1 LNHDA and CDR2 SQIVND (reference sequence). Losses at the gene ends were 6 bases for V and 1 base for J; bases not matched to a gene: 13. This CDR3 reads CASSRTAGGGWNTEAFF. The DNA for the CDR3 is TGTGCCAGTAGCAGAACGGCAGGGGGCGGTTGGAACACTGAAGCTTTCTTT.

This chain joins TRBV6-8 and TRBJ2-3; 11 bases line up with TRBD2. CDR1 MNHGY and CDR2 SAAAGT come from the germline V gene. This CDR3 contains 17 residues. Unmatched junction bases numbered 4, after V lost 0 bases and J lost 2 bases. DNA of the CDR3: TGTGCCAGCAGTTACTCCCTAGCGGGGGGCCTCACAGATACGCAGTATTTT. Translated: CASSYSLAGGLTDTQYF.

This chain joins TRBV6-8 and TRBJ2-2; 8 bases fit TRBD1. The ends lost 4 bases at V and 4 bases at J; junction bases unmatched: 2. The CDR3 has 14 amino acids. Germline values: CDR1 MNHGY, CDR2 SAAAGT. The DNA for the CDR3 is TGTGCCAGCAGTTCCACAGGGGGCACCGGGGAGCTGTTTTTT. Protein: CASSSTGGTGELFF.

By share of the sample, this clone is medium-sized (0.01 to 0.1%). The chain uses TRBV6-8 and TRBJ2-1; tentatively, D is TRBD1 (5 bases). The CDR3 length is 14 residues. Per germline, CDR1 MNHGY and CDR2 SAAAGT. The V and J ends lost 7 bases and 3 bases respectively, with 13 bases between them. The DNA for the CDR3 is TGTGCCAGCATCGGGCAGGGCGGCTACAATGAGCAGTTCTTC. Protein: CASIGQGGYNEQFF.

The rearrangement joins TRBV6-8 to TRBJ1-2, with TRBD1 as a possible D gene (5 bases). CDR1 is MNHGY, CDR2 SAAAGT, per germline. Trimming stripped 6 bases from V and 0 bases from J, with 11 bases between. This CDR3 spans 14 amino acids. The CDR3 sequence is CASRGGTSNYGYTF. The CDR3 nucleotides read TGTGCCAGCAGGGGAGGGACTTCTAACTATGGCTACACCTTC.

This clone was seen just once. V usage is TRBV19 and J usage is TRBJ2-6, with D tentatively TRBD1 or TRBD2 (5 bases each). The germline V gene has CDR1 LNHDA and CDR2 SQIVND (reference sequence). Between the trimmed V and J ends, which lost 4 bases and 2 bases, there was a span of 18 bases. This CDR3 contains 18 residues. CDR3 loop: CASSTPGRVEAGANVLTF. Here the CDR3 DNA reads TGTGCCAGTAGTACCCCGGGCAGGGTGGAGGCTGGGGCCAACGTCCTGACTTTC.

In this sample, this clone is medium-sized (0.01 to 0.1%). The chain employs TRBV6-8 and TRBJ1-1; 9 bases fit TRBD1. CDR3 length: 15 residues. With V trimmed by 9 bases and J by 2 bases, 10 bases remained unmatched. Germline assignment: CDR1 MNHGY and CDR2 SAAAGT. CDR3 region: CASRDRDRVNTEAFF. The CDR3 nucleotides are TGTGCCAGTCGGGACAGGGATAGGGTAAACACTGAAGCTTTCTTT.

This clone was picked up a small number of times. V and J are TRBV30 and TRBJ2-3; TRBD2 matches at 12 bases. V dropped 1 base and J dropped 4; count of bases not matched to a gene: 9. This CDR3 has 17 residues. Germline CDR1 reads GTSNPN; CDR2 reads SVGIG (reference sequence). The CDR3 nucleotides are TGTGCCTGGAGTGATCTAGCGGGGGGGCGCGGGGCAGATACGCAGTATTTT. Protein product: CAWSDLAGGRGADTQYF.